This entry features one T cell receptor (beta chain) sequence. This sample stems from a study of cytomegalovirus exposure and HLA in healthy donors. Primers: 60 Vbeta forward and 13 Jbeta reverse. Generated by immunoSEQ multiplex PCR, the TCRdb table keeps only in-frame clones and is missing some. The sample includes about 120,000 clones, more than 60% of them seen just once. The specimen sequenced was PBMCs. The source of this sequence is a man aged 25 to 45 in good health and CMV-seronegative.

CDR3 bases: TGTGCCAGCAGCTTAGTTGGCGGTTTTGCGGGGGGCAACACAGATACGCAGTATTTT. Protein: CASSLVGGFAGGNTDTQYF. The rearrangement links TRBV7-6 to TRBJ2-3, with 8 bases identical to TRBD2. Germline V gene sequence: CDR1 SGHVS, CDR2 FNYEAQ. CDR3 size: 19 residues. With 1 base clipped from V and 2 bases from J, the junction kept 14 bases outside the gene matches.